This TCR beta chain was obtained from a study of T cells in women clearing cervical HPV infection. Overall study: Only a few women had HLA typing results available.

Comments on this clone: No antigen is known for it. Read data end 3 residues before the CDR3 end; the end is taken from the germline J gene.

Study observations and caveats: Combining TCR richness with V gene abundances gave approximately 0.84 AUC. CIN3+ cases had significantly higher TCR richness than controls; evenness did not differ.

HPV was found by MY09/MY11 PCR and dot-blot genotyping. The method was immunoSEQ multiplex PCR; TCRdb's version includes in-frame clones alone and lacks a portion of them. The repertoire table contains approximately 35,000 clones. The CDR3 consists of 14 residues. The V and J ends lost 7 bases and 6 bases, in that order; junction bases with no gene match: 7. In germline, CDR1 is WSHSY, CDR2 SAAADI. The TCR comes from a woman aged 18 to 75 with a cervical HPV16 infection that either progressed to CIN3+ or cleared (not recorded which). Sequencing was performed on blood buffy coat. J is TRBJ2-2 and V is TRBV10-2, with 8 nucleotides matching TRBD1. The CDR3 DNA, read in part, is TGCGCCAGCACGTTGGACAGGGAGGCCGGGGAG. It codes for CASTLDREAGE. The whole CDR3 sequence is CASTLDREAGELFF.